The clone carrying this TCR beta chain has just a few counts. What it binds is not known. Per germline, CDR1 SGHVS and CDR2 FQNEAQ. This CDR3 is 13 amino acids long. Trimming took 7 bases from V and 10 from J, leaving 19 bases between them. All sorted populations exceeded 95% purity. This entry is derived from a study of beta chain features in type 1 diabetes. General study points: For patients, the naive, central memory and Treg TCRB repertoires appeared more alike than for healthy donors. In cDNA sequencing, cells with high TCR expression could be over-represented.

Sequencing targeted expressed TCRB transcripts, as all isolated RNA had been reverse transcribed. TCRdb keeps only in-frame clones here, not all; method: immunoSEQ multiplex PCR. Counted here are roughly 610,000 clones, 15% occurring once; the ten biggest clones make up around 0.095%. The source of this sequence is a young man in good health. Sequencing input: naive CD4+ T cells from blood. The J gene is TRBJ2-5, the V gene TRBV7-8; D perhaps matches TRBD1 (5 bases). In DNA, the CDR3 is TGTGCCAGCAACCTCGTTAAGGGGCTGGACCAGTACTTC. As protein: CASNLVKGLDQYF.